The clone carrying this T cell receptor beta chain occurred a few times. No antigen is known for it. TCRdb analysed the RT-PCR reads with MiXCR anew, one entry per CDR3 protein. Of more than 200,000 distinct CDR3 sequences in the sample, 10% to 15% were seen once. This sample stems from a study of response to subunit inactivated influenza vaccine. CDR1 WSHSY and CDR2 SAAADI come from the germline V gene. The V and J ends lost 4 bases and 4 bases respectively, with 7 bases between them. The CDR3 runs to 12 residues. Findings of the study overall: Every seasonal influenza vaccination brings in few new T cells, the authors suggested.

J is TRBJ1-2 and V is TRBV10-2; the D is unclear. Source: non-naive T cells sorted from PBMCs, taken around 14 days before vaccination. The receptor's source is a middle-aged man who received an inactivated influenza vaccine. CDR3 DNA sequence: TGCGCCAGCAGTGGACCGGTCTATGGCTACACCTTC. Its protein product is CASSGPVYGYTF.